This T cell receptor (beta chain) emerged from a study of blood T cell repertoires in COVID-19. Sequencing used immunoSEQ multiplex PCR; TCRdb keeps in-frame clones, though not all of them. Of 35,000 to 45,000 clones listed, 89% were seen once; the top ten hold 6.1%. This CDR3 is built from 17 residues. Germline assignment: CDR1 LNHDA and CDR2 SQIVND (reference sequence). Losses at the gene ends were 5 bases for V and 6 bases for J; bases not matched to a gene: 12. The clonotype comes from a human donor in a cohort sampled during active COVID-19. The rearrangement joins TRBV19 to TRBJ2-5; TRBD2 agrees at 13 bases. What was sequenced was peripheral blood. The CDR3 spells CASSPRLAGGSGKTQYF. As DNA, the CDR3 is TGTGCCAGTAGTCCCCGACTAGCGGGAGGTTCCGGCAAGACCCAGTACTTC. Complete variable domain (other parts from reference TRBV19 and TRBJ2-5): DGGITQSPKYLFRKEGQNVTLSCEQNLNHDAMYWYRQDPGQGLRLIYYSQIVNDFQKGDIAEGYSVSREKKESFPLTVTSAQKNPTAFYLCASSPRLAGGSGKTQYFGPGTRLLVL.